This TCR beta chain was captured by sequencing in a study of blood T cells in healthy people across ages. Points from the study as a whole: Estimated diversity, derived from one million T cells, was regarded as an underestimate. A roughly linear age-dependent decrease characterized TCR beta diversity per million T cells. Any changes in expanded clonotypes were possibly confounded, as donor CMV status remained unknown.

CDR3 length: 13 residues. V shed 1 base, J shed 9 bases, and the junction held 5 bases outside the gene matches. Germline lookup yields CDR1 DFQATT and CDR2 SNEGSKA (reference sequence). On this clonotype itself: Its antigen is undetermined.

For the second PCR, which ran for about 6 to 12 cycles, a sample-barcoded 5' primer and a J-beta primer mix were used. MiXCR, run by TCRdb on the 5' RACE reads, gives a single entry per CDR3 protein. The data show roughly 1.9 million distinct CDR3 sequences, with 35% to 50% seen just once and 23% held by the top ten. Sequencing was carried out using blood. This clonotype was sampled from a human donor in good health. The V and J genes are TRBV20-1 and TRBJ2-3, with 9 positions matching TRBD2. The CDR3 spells CSARVFSGRTQYF. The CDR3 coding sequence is TGCAGTGCTAGAGTTTTTAGCGGGAGAACGCAGTATTTT.